The source of this TCR beta chain is a study of early T cells in non-severe SARS-CoV-2 infection. This clonotype came up a few times. The length of the CDR3 is 13 residues. Trimming took off 3 bases at V and 4 bases at J, with 13 bases between the two ends. Germline CDR1 and CDR2: SQVTM and ANQGSEA. One entry per CDR3 protein, called by TCRdb with MiXCR from the 5' RACE reads. Among 32,000 or so distinct CDR3 sequences listed, 8% to 9.5% were seen once. The chain employs TRBV29-1 and TRBJ2-7, with D perhaps given as TRBD1 or TRBD2 (5 bases each). Sequenced: whole blood. This TCR came from an adult who was a healthcare worker with PCR-confirmed SARS-CoV-2 infection or an uninfected control (not recorded which). CDR3 nucleotides: TGCAGCGTTGAGGGGGATCGGAGGTACGAGCAGTACTTC. It is translated as CSVEGDRRYEQYF.